A selection of T cell receptor beta chains follows, all from one sample in a study of Graves' ophthalmopathy and Graves' hyperthyroidism. TCRdb re-derived calls from the multiplex PCR reads in MiXCR, one entry per CDR3 protein. Altogether about 740,000 distinct CDR3 sequences are present, around 40% being singletons, with the ten largest covering 44%. The sequenced sample consisted of peripheral blood. The receptors shown here come from an adult man with Graves' ophthalmopathy. Each CDR3 is given with its conserved first and last residue. The D gene is left open where the match is weak. The listing skips clone size in some rows; elsewhere it reads once, few, many or a size class.

>14|.|many|TRBV6-5|TRBJ1-6
CASTRGPNNSPLHF
TGTGCCAGCACGCGGGGGCCGAATAATTCACCCCTCCACTTT
>15|.|.|TRBV24-1|TRBJ2-2
CASTYRRGSAGELFF
TGTGCCAGCACCTACCGCAGGGGCAGCGCCGGGGAGCTGTTTTTT
>14|.|.|TRBV7-6|TRBJ1-4
CASSSGPGVEKLFF
TGTGCCAGCAGCTCGGGACCGGGAGTAGAAAAACTGTTTTTT
>16|.|many|TRBV7-9|TRBJ2-6
CASSLGQVLGANVLTF
TGTGCCAGCAGCTTAGGGCAGGTGCTTGGGGCCAACGTCCTGACTTTC
>12|.|many|TRBV7-9|TRBJ1-2
CASSSGFVGYTF
TGTGCCAGCAGTTCAGGGTTCGTTGGCTACACCTTC
>15|.|once|TRBV20-1|TRBJ1-1
CSARPGGRGNTEAFF
TGCAGTGCTAGGCCCGGGGGCAGGGGAAACACTGAAGCTTTCTTT
>16|TRBD1|.|TRBV18|TRBJ2-7
CASSASLGQLPYEQYF
TGTGCCAGCTCAGCTTCGTTGGGACAGCTACCCTACGAGCAGTACTTC
>14|.|.|TRBV19|TRBJ1-1
CASSIREVNTEAFF
TGTGCCAGTAGTATCAGGGAAGTGAACACTGAAGCTTTCTTT
>16|.|many|TRBV25-1|TRBJ1-4
CASSETHDPTNEKLFF
TGTGCCAGCAGTGAGACTCACGATCCAACTAATGAAAAACTGTTTTTT
>15|.|once|TRBV25-1|TRBJ1-5
CASSQDPGVSQPQHF
TGCGCCAGCAGCCAAGATCCGGGGGTTAGTCAGCCCCAGCATTTT
>14|.|many|TRBV7-2|TRBJ1-1
CASSFPGDNTEAFF
TGTGCCAGCAGCTTTCCAGGGGATAACACTGAAGCTTTCTTT
>16|.|few|TRBV19|TRBJ2-6
CASTPRVVSGANVLTF
TGTGCCAGTACCCCCAGAGTGGTGTCTGGGGCCAACGTCCTGACTTTC
>15|.|.|TRBV11-2|TRBJ1-1
CASSLIGTANTEAFF
TGTGCCAGCAGCTTGATCGGGACGGCGAACACTGAAGCTTTCTTT
>15|TRBD1|many|TRBV7-9|TRBJ2-7
CASSDTGTGLDEQYF
TGTGCCAGCAGCGACACCGGGACAGGTCTCGACGAGCAGTACTTC
>16|.|.|TRBV20-1|TRBJ1-6
CSARVNRVGMNSPLHF
TGCAGTGCTAGAGTTAACAGGGTCGGGATGAATTCACCCCTCCACTTT
>19|TRBD1|few|TRBV9|TRBJ1-6
CASSVVVRDSSSYNSPLHF
TGTGCCAGCAGCGTAGTAGTGAGGGACAGCAGCTCCTATAATTCACCCCTCCACTTT
>15|.|.|TRBV7-2|TRBJ2-7
CASSLDSLSSYEQYF
TGTGCCAGCAGCTTGGACAGCCTCAGCTCCTACGAGCAGTACTTC
>13|.|.|TRBV7-9|TRBJ2-5
CASSSRYGETQYF
TGTGCCAGCAGCTCCCGTTATGGGGAGACCCAGTACTTC
>12|.|many|TRBV5-8|TRBJ1-1
CASSKSATEAFF
TGTGCCAGCAGTAAAAGTGCTACTGAAGCTTTCTTT
>16|.|many|TRBV15|TRBJ1-1
CATSRAGRAMNTEAFF
TGTGCCACCAGCAGAGCGGGGCGGGCGATGAACACTGAAGCTTTCTTT
>13|TRBD1|.|TRBV29-1|TRBJ2-5
CSVQGQEGETQYF
TGCAGCGTTCAGGGACAGGAGGGGGAGACCCAGTACTTC
>13|.|.|TRBV19|TRBJ1-4
CASKNQQNEKLFF
TGTGCCAGTAAAAACCAGCAGAATGAAAAACTGTTTTTT
>13|.|few|TRBV15|TRBJ1-2
CATSRGTVPGYTF
TGTGCCACCAGCAGAGGGACAGTCCCTGGCTACACCTTC
>13|TRBD1|many|TRBV7-9|TRBJ1-1
CASRYTGVTEAFF
TGTGCCAGCAGATATACAGGGGTCACTGAAGCTTTCTTT
>14|TRBD1|few|TRBV25-1|TRBJ1-2
CASRGTVRNYGYTF
TGTGCCAGCAGGGGGACAGTGAGAAACTATGGCTACACCTTC
>12|.|many|TRBV29-1|TRBJ2-7
CSVTDSIYEQYF
TGCAGCGTTACGGACAGTATCTACGAGCAGTACTTC
>14|TRBD1|.|TRBV20-1|TRBJ1-2
CSAGSHTGGGGYTF
TGCAGTGCCGGGTCCCACACAGGGGGTGGTGGCTACACCTTC
>14|.|.|TRBV2|TRBJ1-2
CASSRSTGNYGYTF
TGTGCCAGCAGCCGGTCAACAGGAAACTATGGCTACACCTTC
>16|.|.|TRBV7-9|TRBJ2-2
CASSLATSLNTGELFF
TGTGCCAGCAGCTTAGCCACATCTTTGAACACCGGGGAGCTGTTTTTT
>13|TRBD1|many|TRBV10-3|TRBJ1-2
CAIRETGVHGYTF
TGTGCCATCAGAGAGACAGGGGTACATGGCTACACCTTC
>14|.|few|TRBV5-4|TRBJ2-5
CASSLTPGRETQYF
TGTGCCAGCAGCTTGACCCCAGGGAGGGAGACCCAGTACTTC
>15|TRBD1|few|TRBV6-6|TRBJ2-7
CASSQDRGRSYEQYF
TGTGCCAGCAGTCAGGACAGGGGCCGTTCCTACGAGCAGTACTTC
>14|.|few|TRBV7-9|TRBJ1-2
CASSLAGDTYGYTF
TGTGCCAGCAGCTTAGCTGGGGACACCTATGGCTACACCTTC
>16|TRBD1|.|TRBV11-2|TRBJ1-1
CASSRRTGAGNTEAFF
TGTGCCAGCAGCAGAAGGACAGGGGCGGGGAACACTGAAGCTTTCTTT
>15|.|.|TRBV12-3/TRBV12-4|TRBJ1-1
CASSLLVIVNTEAFF
TGTGCCAGCAGTTTATTGGTTATAGTGAACACTGAAGCTTTCTTT
>14|.|many|TRBV6-4|TRBJ1-2
CASSPEDGIYGYTF
TGTGCCAGCAGTCCTGAGGACGGAATCTATGGCTACACCTTC
>18|TRBD1|.|TRBV5-4|TRBJ1-6
CASSSRTGPSSYNSPLHF
TGTGCCAGCAGCTCCCGGACAGGTCCTAGCTCCTATAATTCACCCCTCCACTTT
>17|.|.|TRBV19|TRBJ1-5
CASTQKGSGLSNQPQHF
TGTGCCAGTACTCAAAAAGGGTCGGGGTTGAGCAATCAGCCTCAGCATTTT
>14|.|many|TRBV7-3|TRBJ1-1
CASSYDSEDTEAFF
TGTGCCAGCAGTTACGACAGCGAGGACACTGAAGCTTTCTTT